Listed below are T cell receptor beta chains from one sample, sequenced in a study of early T cells in non-severe SARS-CoV-2 infection. In TCRdb, the 5' RACE reads were re-called with MiXCR into one record per CDR3 protein. The repertoire has 60,000 to 85,000 distinct CDR3 sequences, roughly a sixth of them found once; the top ten carry around 12%. Source material: whole blood. All receptors come from an adult who was a healthcare worker with PCR-confirmed SARS-CoV-2 infection or an uninfected control (not recorded which). The CDR3 runs from the conserved cysteine through the conserved F or W. D genes are given only for firm matches. For some rows the clone size is stated as once, few or many, or as a class when expanded; others skip it.

>TRBD1|TRBJ1-2|TRBV24-1|NA
CATSDGTAIDYYGYTF
TGTGCCACCAGTGATGGGACAGCCATCGATTACTATGGCTACACCTTC
>NA|TRBJ2-7|TRBV6-6|many
CASSLRQQGLGYEQYF
TGTGCCAGCAGTTTAAGACAACAGGGTTTGGGTTACGAGCAGTACTTC
>NA|TRBJ2-3|TRBV11-2|many
CASSLEERDTQYF
TGTGCCAGCAGCTTAGAGGAGAGAGATACGCAGTATTTT
>TRBD2|TRBJ2-7|TRBV20-1|few
CSARGPASGGLLLYEQYF
TGCAGTGCTAGAGGGCCGGCTAGCGGGGGACTCCTTCTCTACGAGCAGTACTTC
>TRBD2|TRBJ2-3|TRBV20-1|NA
CSAQGLAGGIADTQYF
TGCAGTGCTCAGGGACTAGCGGGAGGGATTGCAGATACGCAGTATTTT
>TRBD1|TRBJ2-5|TRBV14|NA
CASSYGQGQETQYF
TGTGCCAGCAGCTACGGACAGGGACAAGAGACCCAGTACTTC
>TRBD2|TRBJ2-5|TRBV9|many
CASSVSGRAETQYF
TGTGCCAGCAGCGTTAGCGGGAGGGCGGAGACCCAGTACTTC
>NA|TRBJ2-2|TRBV28|many
CASSFDGRNTGELFF
TGTGCCAGCAGTTTTGATGGGCGCAACACCGGGGAGCTGTTTTTT
>TRBD1|TRBJ1-5|TRBV19|NA
CASSARGGPGGYSNQPQHF
TGTGCCAGTAGTGCCCGGGGGGGCCCAGGGGGCTATAGCAATCAGCCCCAGCATTTT
>TRBD1|TRBJ1-2|TRBV5-1|NA
CASSPGQGWNYGYTF
TGCGCCAGCAGCCCGGGACAGGGGTGGAACTATGGCTACACCTTC
>TRBD2|TRBJ2-1|TRBV29-1|NA
CSVQGAGVRNEQFF
TGCAGCGTTCAGGGAGCGGGAGTTAGGAATGAGCAGTTCTTC
>NA|TRBJ2-7|TRBV6-1|many
CASSELSGQGTSIRAYEQYF
TGTGCCAGCAGTGAACTGTCGGGACAGGGGACTAGCATACGTGCCTACGAGCAGTACTTC
>NA|TRBJ2-3|TRBV10-3|few
CAISETIERRGIDTQYF
TGTGCCATCAGTGAGACAATAGAGAGGAGGGGAATAGATACGCAGTATTTT
>NA|TRBJ2-7|TRBV7-2|many
CASSLGVGTLYEQYF
TGTGCCAGCAGCTTAGGCGTCGGGACCTTATACGAGCAGTACTTC
>NA|TRBJ2-5|TRBV13|few
CASSFGEQETQYF
TGTGCCAGCAGCTTCGGGGAACAAGAGACCCAGTACTTC
>TRBD1|TRBJ2-7|TRBV6-5|NA
CASSYTRQGIYEQYF
TGTGCCAGCAGTTACACGCGACAGGGGATCTACGAGCAGTACTTC
>NA|TRBJ2-1|TRBV7-9|NA
CASSHYNEQFF
TGTGCCAGCAGCCACTACAATGAGCAGTTCTTC
>NA|TRBJ2-5|TRBV27|NA
CASSFLGLQETQYF
TGTGCCAGCAGTTTTCTTGGGCTTCAAGAGACCCAGTACTTC
>NA|TRBJ2-3|TRBV12-3/TRBV12-4|NA
CASSLDPGGSTDTQYF
TGTGCCAGCAGTTTAGACCCCGGAGGGAGCACAGATACGCAGTATTTT
>NA|TRBJ2-1|TRBV6-1|few
CATKWDMDFNEQFF
TGTGCCACCAAATGGGATATGGATTTCAATGAGCAGTTCTTC
>NA|TRBJ2-7|TRBV7-9|many
CASSPGGGSYEQYF
TGTGCCAGCAGCCCAGGGGGAGGTAGCTACGAGCAGTACTTC
>NA|TRBJ2-7|TRBV28|few
CASSLPGRPYEQYF
TGTGCCAGCAGTTTACCGGGAAGGCCCTACGAGCAGTACTTC
>NA|TRBJ2-2|TRBV9|many
CASSVLNPHPGTGELFF
TGTGCCAGCAGCGTACTGAACCCCCATCCAGGAACCGGGGAGCTGTTTTTT
>NA|TRBJ2-2|TRBV7-8|NA
CASSLARGELFF
TGTGCCAGCAGCTTAGCGCGGGGGGAGCTGTTTTTT
>TRBD1|TRBJ2-5|TRBV9|NA
CASSADRVQETQYF
TGTGCCAGCAGCGCCGACAGGGTCCAAGAGACCCAGTACTTC
>TRBD2|TRBJ2-1|TRBV12-5|many
CASGTGLATYNEQFF
TGTGCTAGTGGTACGGGACTAGCGACGTACAATGAGCAGTTCTTC
>NA|TRBJ1-4|TRBV5-5|NA
CASSLSWVGANEKLFF
TGTGCCAGCAGCTTGTCGTGGGTCGGGGCTAATGAAAAACTGTTTTTT
>TRBD1|TRBJ2-2|TRBV27|few
CASRGQGGNTGELFF
TGTGCCAGCAGAGGACAGGGGGGAAACACCGGGGAGCTGTTTTTT
>NA|TRBJ1-6|TRBV11-2|few
CASSLYNSPLHF
TGTGCCAGCAGCTTATATAATTCACCCCTCCACTTT
>NA|TRBJ1-1|TRBV2|few
CASSEEINTEAFF
TGTGCCAGCAGTGAAGAGATAAACACTGAAGCTTTCTTT
>NA|TRBJ2-3|TRBV29-1|NA
CSGYRESMQYF
TGCAGCGGGTACAGGGAATCCATGCAGTATTTT
>TRBD2|TRBJ2-1|TRBV12-3/TRBV12-4|many
CASSLIAGPHEQFF
TGTGCCAGCAGCTTGATAGCGGGGCCGCATGAGCAGTTCTTC
>NA|TRBJ1-1|TRBV5-4|many
CASTHRLNTEAFF
TGTGCCAGCACCCACAGGTTGAACACTGAAGCTTTCTTT
>TRBD2|TRBJ2-1|TRBV11-3|NA
CASSHLAGVIHEQFF
TGTGCCAGCAGCCATCTAGCGGGAGTAATCCATGAGCAGTTCTTC
>NA|TRBJ1-1|TRBV12-3/TRBV12-4|NA
CASTAYGGATEAFF
TGTGCCAGCACTGCTTATGGGGGGGCCACTGAAGCTTTCTTT
>NA|TRBJ2-7|TRBV28|few
CASSSYRQPYEQYF
TGTGCCAGCAGTTCTTACCGGCAACCCTACGAGCAGTACTTC
>NA|TRBJ2-3|TRBV20-1|few
CSANALGASTDTQYF
TGCAGTGCTAATGCCTTAGGTGCTAGCACAGATACGCAGTATTTT
>NA|TRBJ2-2|TRBV11-3|many
CASSGSSNTGELFF
TGTGCCAGCAGCGGCAGTTCGAACACCGGGGAGCTGTTTTTT
>NA|TRBJ1-1|TRBV5-4|NA
CASSRTGGLNTEAFF
TGTGCCAGCAGCCGAACGGGGGGCCTGAACACTGAAGCTTTCTTT
>NA|TRBJ1-4|TRBV7-3|NA
CASTTNGKLFF
TGTGCCAGCACTACCAACGGAAAACTGTTTTTT
>TRBD2|TRBJ2-1|TRBV10-2|many
CASSQSGREQFF
TGCGCCAGCAGTCAAAGCGGGAGGGAACAGTTCTTC
>TRBD2|TRBJ2-1|TRBV24-1|NA
CATARRAGGTNEQFF
TGTGCCACCGCCCGACGAGCGGGAGGGACCAATGAGCAGTTCTTC
>NA|TRBJ2-1|TRBV3-1|NA
CASSGTRIGEGNEQFF
TGTGCCAGCAGCGGTACTAGAATTGGAGAGGGCAATGAGCAGTTCTTC
>TRBD1|TRBJ2-3|TRBV9|NA
CASSVGQGADTQYF
TGTGCCAGCAGCGTGGGACAGGGGGCAGATACGCAGTATTTT
>TRBD1|TRBJ1-2|TRBV25-1|many
CASSEAGQVNYGYTF
TGTGCCAGCAGTGAGGCGGGACAGGTGAACTATGGCTACACCTTC
>TRBD2|TRBJ2-3|TRBV6-5|few
CASSYTSGETDTQYF
TGTGCCAGCAGTTACACGAGCGGGGAAACAGATACGCAGTATTTT